This is a list of T cell receptor beta chains from one sample in a study of shared clonotypes between healthy human individuals. Sequencing used immunoSEQ multiplex PCR; TCRdb keeps in-frame clones, though not all of them. The table shows about 1.5 million clones, with roughly 95% occurring only once. Sequencing was carried out using naive CD4+ T cells sorted from blood. The receptor source for this set is a man between 25 and 39 years old in good health. Both conserved end residues are part of each CDR3. The D gene is left open where the match is weak. The size of a clone is reported for some rows only, either as once, few or many, or as a class for expanded clones.

v_call: TRBV6-5; d_call: TRBD2; j_call: TRBJ2-4; clone_size: -; cdr3_aa: CASSYTLAENIQYF; cdr3_nt: TGTGCCAGCAGTTACACGCTAGCGGAAAACATTCAGTACTTC
v_call: TRBV12-2; d_call: -; j_call: TRBJ2-5; clone_size: -; cdr3_aa: CASRLVSPASGTQYF; cdr3_nt: TGTGCAAGTCGCTTGGTGTCGCCAGCTAGTGGGACCCAGTACTTC
v_call: TRBV9; d_call: TRBD2; j_call: TRBJ2-7; clone_size: -; cdr3_aa: CASSVGLAGGGHEQYF; cdr3_nt: TGTGCCAGCAGCGTAGGACTAGCGGGAGGCGGCCACGAGCAGTACTTC
v_call: TRBV7-8; d_call: -; j_call: TRBJ1-4; clone_size: -; cdr3_aa: CASSVDSYNEKLFF; cdr3_nt: TGTGCCAGCAGCGTGGACAGCTATAATGAAAAACTGTTTTTT
v_call: TRBV5-1; d_call: TRBD2; j_call: TRBJ2-1; clone_size: -; cdr3_aa: CASSRASGTSLNEQFF; cdr3_nt: TGCGCCAGCAGCAGGGCTAGCGGAACATCGCTCAATGAGCAGTTCTTC
v_call: TRBV7-9; d_call: -; j_call: TRBJ2-7; clone_size: -; cdr3_aa: CASSLRESSYEQYF; cdr3_nt: TGTGCCAGCAGCTTACGGGAGAGCTCCTACGAGCAGTACTTC
v_call: TRBV19; d_call: TRBD2; j_call: TRBJ2-1; clone_size: -; cdr3_aa: CASSERGDSYNEQFF; cdr3_nt: TGTGCCAGTAGTGAGCGGGGGGACTCCTACAATGAGCAGTTCTTC
v_call: TRBV18; d_call: -; j_call: TRBJ1-5; clone_size: -; cdr3_aa: CASSPLPQGSSGNQPQHF; cdr3_nt: TGTGCCAGCTCACCCCTACCACAGGGCTCAAGCGGCAATCAGCCCCAGCATTTT
v_call: TRBV11-3; d_call: -; j_call: TRBJ2-1; clone_size: -; cdr3_aa: CASSLGSRGEQFF; cdr3_nt: TGTGCCAGCAGCTTAGGTAGTCGAGGGGAGCAGTTCTTC
v_call: TRBV7-9; d_call: -; j_call: TRBJ2-7; clone_size: -; cdr3_aa: CASSRRDDYSSYEQYF; cdr3_nt: TGTGCCAGCAGCCGCCGGGACGACTACAGCTCCTACGAGCAGTACTTC
v_call: TRBV7-9; d_call: TRBD1; j_call: TRBJ2-4; clone_size: -; cdr3_aa: CASSYWTGTGQNIQYF; cdr3_nt: TGTGCCAGCAGCTATTGGACAGGGACGGGGCAAAACATTCAGTACTTC
v_call: TRBV6-1; d_call: -; j_call: TRBJ2-3; clone_size: once; cdr3_aa: CASSEYRGGGTDTQYF; cdr3_nt: TGTGCCAGCAGTGAATATAGGGGCGGGGGCACAGATACGCAGTATTTT
v_call: TRBV28; d_call: TRBD1; j_call: TRBJ2-7; clone_size: once; cdr3_aa: CASKVTGAYEQYF; cdr3_nt: TGTGCCAGCAAAGTGACAGGGGCCTACGAGCAGTACTTC
v_call: TRBV7-6; d_call: TRBD1; j_call: TRBJ2-3; clone_size: -; cdr3_aa: CASSLGTGVTDTQYF; cdr3_nt: TGTGCCAGCAGCTTAGGGACAGGGGTCACAGATACGCAGTATTTT
v_call: TRBV15; d_call: TRBD2; j_call: TRBJ2-3; clone_size: -; cdr3_aa: CATSRDKGASGRPDTQYF; cdr3_nt: TGTGCCACCAGCAGAGATAAAGGGGCTAGCGGGAGACCAGATACGCAGTATTTT
v_call: TRBV5-1; d_call: -; j_call: TRBJ1-4; clone_size: -; cdr3_aa: CASTLKGDPNEKLFF; cdr3_nt: TGCGCCAGCACACTAAAAGGGGACCCAAATGAAAAACTGTTTTTT
v_call: TRBV27; d_call: -; j_call: TRBJ2-1; clone_size: -; cdr3_aa: CASSLRGFYLYEQFF; cdr3_nt: TGTGCCAGCAGCCTACGCGGGTTCTATCTCTATGAGCAGTTCTTC
v_call: TRBV18; d_call: -; j_call: TRBJ2-3; clone_size: -; cdr3_aa: CASSPASDTQYF; cdr3_nt: TGTGCCAGCTCACCAGCTTCGGATACGCAGTATTTT
v_call: TRBV18; d_call: TRBD2; j_call: TRBJ2-5; clone_size: -; cdr3_aa: CASSPPGLAGGYQETQYF; cdr3_nt: TGTGCCAGCTCACCACCGGGACTAGCGGGAGGATACCAAGAGACCCAGTACTTC
v_call: TRBV9; d_call: -; j_call: TRBJ2-2; clone_size: -; cdr3_aa: CASRDRANTGELFF; cdr3_nt: TGTGCCAGCAGAGATAGGGCGAACACCGGGGAGCTGTTTTTT
v_call: TRBV18; d_call: TRBD2; j_call: TRBJ2-5; clone_size: once; cdr3_aa: CASSPLFRGTSTETQYF; cdr3_nt: TGTGCCAGCTCACCCCTATTTCGCGGGACTAGTACGGAGACCCAGTACTTC
v_call: TRBV18; d_call: TRBD1; j_call: TRBJ2-3; clone_size: -; cdr3_aa: CASSLRQGSTDTQYF; cdr3_nt: TGTGCCAGCTCACTCCGACAGGGTAGCACAGATACGCAGTATTTT
v_call: TRBV18; d_call: -; j_call: TRBJ2-7; clone_size: -; cdr3_aa: CASSPVDSGTYEQYF; cdr3_nt: TGTGCCAGCTCACCCGTTGATAGCGGAACCTACGAGCAGTACTTC
v_call: TRBV5-1; d_call: TRBD1; j_call: TRBJ2-7; clone_size: once; cdr3_aa: CASSLGGQVNYEQYF; cdr3_nt: TGCGCCAGCAGCTTGGGGGGACAGGTCAACTACGAGCAGTACTTC
v_call: TRBV19; d_call: TRBD1; j_call: TRBJ1-2; clone_size: -; cdr3_aa: CASSILSGTALYGYTF; cdr3_nt: TGTGCCAGTAGTATACTATCCGGGACAGCCCTCTATGGCTACACCTTC
v_call: TRBV28; d_call: TRBD2; j_call: TRBJ2-1; clone_size: -; cdr3_aa: CASSEGTSGRSWYNEQFF; cdr3_nt: TGTGCCAGCAGTGAAGGGACTAGCGGGAGATCATGGTACAATGAGCAGTTCTTC
v_call: TRBV9; d_call: -; j_call: TRBJ2-6; clone_size: -; cdr3_aa: CASRRGVSGANVLTF; cdr3_nt: TGTGCCAGCAGGAGGGGGGTCTCTGGGGCCAACGTCCTGACTTTC
v_call: TRBV29-1; d_call: -; j_call: TRBJ2-7; clone_size: once; cdr3_aa: CSVRVIYEQYF; cdr3_nt: TGCAGCGTTAGGGTTATCTACGAGCAGTACTTC
v_call: TRBV6-1; d_call: -; j_call: TRBJ2-7; clone_size: -; cdr3_aa: CASSELDTSYEQYF; cdr3_nt: TGTGCCAGCAGTGAATTAGACACCTCCTACGAGCAGTACTTC
v_call: TRBV5-1; d_call: -; j_call: TRBJ2-3; clone_size: -; cdr3_aa: CASSRMTNPSTDTQYF; cdr3_nt: TGCGCCAGCAGCCGGATGACAAACCCTAGCACAGATACGCAGTATTTT
v_call: TRBV5-1; d_call: -; j_call: TRBJ1-1; clone_size: -; cdr3_aa: CASSFLQANTEAFF; cdr3_nt: TGCGCCAGCAGCTTCTTACAGGCCAACACTGAAGCTTTCTTT
v_call: TRBV4-1; d_call: TRBD2; j_call: TRBJ2-1; clone_size: -; cdr3_aa: CASNPHGEGVYNEQFF; cdr3_nt: TGCGCCAGCAACCCCCACGGGGAGGGCGTCTACAATGAGCAGTTCTTC
v_call: TRBV18; d_call: -; j_call: TRBJ2-1; clone_size: -; cdr3_aa: CASSPTLDEQFF; cdr3_nt: TGTGCCAGCTCACCGACCTTGGATGAGCAGTTCTTC
v_call: TRBV7-3; d_call: -; j_call: TRBJ2-1; clone_size: -; cdr3_aa: CASSSAANQYNEQFF; cdr3_nt: TGTGCCAGCAGCTCAGCGGCGAATCAGTACAATGAGCAGTTCTTC
v_call: TRBV10-3; d_call: -; j_call: TRBJ1-1; clone_size: -; cdr3_aa: CAIREQGRAAFF; cdr3_nt: TGTGCCATCAGAGAGCAGGGGAGAGCAGCTTTCTTT
v_call: TRBV6-5; d_call: TRBD2; j_call: TRBJ2-1; clone_size: -; cdr3_aa: CASNGGRGNEQFF; cdr3_nt: TGTGCCAGCAATGGCGGGAGAGGGAATGAGCAGTTCTTC
v_call: TRBV5-1; d_call: TRBD2; j_call: TRBJ2-5; clone_size: -; cdr3_aa: CASSQTPGGQETQYF; cdr3_nt: TGCGCCAGCAGCCAAACTCCGGGGGGGCAAGAGACCCAGTACTTC
v_call: TRBV19; d_call: TRBD1; j_call: TRBJ2-7; clone_size: -; cdr3_aa: CASSRDRGYEQYF; cdr3_nt: TGTGCCAGTAGTCGGGACAGGGGGTACGAGCAGTACTTC
v_call: TRBV9; d_call: -; j_call: TRBJ2-7; clone_size: -; cdr3_aa: CASSVGSSSYEQYF; cdr3_nt: TGTGCCAGCAGCGTAGGCTCAAGCTCCTACGAGCAGTACTTC
v_call: TRBV6-1; d_call: TRBD1; j_call: TRBJ2-2; clone_size: -; cdr3_aa: CASSAGTANTGELFF; cdr3_nt: TGTGCCAGCAGCGCCGGGACAGCTAACACCGGGGAGCTGTTTTTT
v_call: TRBV5-6; d_call: -; j_call: TRBJ1-1; clone_size: -; cdr3_aa: CASSELTRPPEAFF; cdr3_nt: TGTGCCAGCAGCGAGTTGACACGACCGCCTGAGGCTTTCTTT
v_call: TRBV28; d_call: -; j_call: TRBJ2-5; clone_size: -; cdr3_aa: CASSLVGAETQYF; cdr3_nt: TGTGCCAGCAGTTTAGTTGGGGCTGAGACCCAGTACTTC
v_call: TRBV11-3; d_call: -; j_call: TRBJ2-1; clone_size: -; cdr3_aa: CASSVFRDDNEQFF; cdr3_nt: TGTGCCAGCAGCGTGTTTCGAGACGACAATGAGCAGTTCTTC
v_call: TRBV7-2; d_call: -; j_call: TRBJ2-7; clone_size: -; cdr3_aa: CASSSQRYEQYF; cdr3_nt: TGTGCCAGCAGCTCCCAGCGTTACGAGCAGTACTTC
v_call: TRBV28; d_call: TRBD2; j_call: TRBJ2-3; clone_size: -; cdr3_aa: CASSLSGRAGTDTQYF; cdr3_nt: TGTGCCAGCAGTTTATCCGGGAGGGCTGGCACAGATACGCAGTATTTT
v_call: TRBV7-9; d_call: -; j_call: TRBJ2-7; clone_size: -; cdr3_aa: CASSVTGRSEQYF; cdr3_nt: TGTGCCAGCAGCGTCACCGGGCGGTCCGAGCAGTACTTC
v_call: TRBV30; d_call: -; j_call: TRBJ2-3; clone_size: -; cdr3_aa: CAARPLGTDTQYF; cdr3_nt: TGTGCCGCCCGACCCCTTGGCACAGATACGCAGTATTTT
v_call: TRBV25-1; d_call: -; j_call: TRBJ1-3; clone_size: -; cdr3_aa: CASSKTNPGNTIYF; cdr3_nt: TGTGCCAGCAGTAAGACGAATCCCGGAAACACCATATATTTT
v_call: TRBV6-5; d_call: -; j_call: TRBJ2-7; clone_size: -; cdr3_aa: CASSYSTRAGHEQYF; cdr3_nt: TGTGCCAGCAGTTACTCGACGCGGGCCGGTCACGAGCAGTACTTC
v_call: TRBV5-4; d_call: -; j_call: TRBJ2-5; clone_size: -; cdr3_aa: CASSWGWRRETQYF; cdr3_nt: TGTGCCAGCAGCTGGGGGTGGAGGAGGGAGACCCAGTACTTC
v_call: TRBV28; d_call: -; j_call: TRBJ2-3; clone_size: -; cdr3_aa: CASSFNGQSTDTQYF; cdr3_nt: TGTGCCAGCAGTTTTAACGGACAGAGCACAGATACGCAGTATTTT
v_call: TRBV20-1; d_call: -; j_call: TRBJ2-3; clone_size: once; cdr3_aa: CSATSSDTQYF; cdr3_nt: TGCAGTGCTACTAGTTCAGATACGCAGTATTTT
v_call: TRBV23-1; d_call: -; j_call: TRBJ2-7; clone_size: -; cdr3_aa: CASSWGYEQYF; cdr3_nt: TGCGCCAGCAGTTGGGGCTACGAGCAGTACTTC
v_call: TRBV5-5; d_call: -; j_call: TRBJ2-6; clone_size: -; cdr3_aa: CASSPGPGPVSGANVLTF; cdr3_nt: TGTGCCAGCAGCCCCGGCCCGGGACCCGTCTCTGGGGCCAACGTCCTGACTTTC
v_call: TRBV6-6; d_call: -; j_call: TRBJ2-5; clone_size: -; cdr3_aa: CASSYYETQYF; cdr3_nt: TGTGCCAGCAGTTACTATGAGACCCAGTACTTC
v_call: TRBV25-1; d_call: -; j_call: TRBJ2-1; clone_size: -; cdr3_aa: CASSETATNSYNEQFF; cdr3_nt: TGTGCCAGCAGTGAAACGGCCACCAACTCCTACAATGAGCAGTTCTTC
v_call: TRBV7-6; d_call: -; j_call: TRBJ2-4; clone_size: -; cdr3_aa: CASSSGPATYAGNIQYF; cdr3_nt: TGTGCCAGCAGCTCCGGACCGGCAACCTATGCCGGAAACATTCAGTACTTC
v_call: TRBV10-1; d_call: -; j_call: TRBJ1-4; clone_size: -; cdr3_aa: CASSEQGKLFF; cdr3_nt: TGCGCCAGCAGTGAGCAAGGAAAACTGTTTTTT